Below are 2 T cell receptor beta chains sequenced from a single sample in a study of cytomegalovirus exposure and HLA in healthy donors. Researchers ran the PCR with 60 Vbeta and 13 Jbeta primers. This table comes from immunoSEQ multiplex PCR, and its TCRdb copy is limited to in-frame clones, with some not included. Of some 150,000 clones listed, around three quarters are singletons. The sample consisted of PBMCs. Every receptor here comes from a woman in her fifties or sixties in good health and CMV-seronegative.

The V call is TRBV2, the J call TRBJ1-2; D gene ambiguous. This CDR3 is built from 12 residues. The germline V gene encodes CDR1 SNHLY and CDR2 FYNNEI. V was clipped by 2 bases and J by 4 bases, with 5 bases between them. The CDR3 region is CASSEQVYGYTF. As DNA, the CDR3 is TGTGCCAGCAGTGAACAGGTCTATGGCTACACCTTC.

The CDR3 coding sequence is TGTGCCAGCAGCGTAGGACAGGGACCGGGAAACACTGAAGCTTTCTTT. Protein sequence: CASSVGQGPGNTEAFF. The chain joins TRBV5-4 to TRBJ1-1; 8 bases agree with TRBD1. CDR1 and CDR2 from the germline V gene are SGHNT and YYREEE (reference sequence). The CDR3 extends over 16 amino acids. With 4 bases clipped from V and 2 bases from J, the junction kept 10 bases outside the gene matches.